This TCR beta chain was recovered during a study of preoperative IRX-2 immunotherapy in early breast cancer. Specified treatment: preoperative locoregional IRX-2 cytokine immunotherapy. Preoperative locoregional IRX-2 cytokine immunotherapy was tested in the phase Ib source study. This table comes from immunoSEQ multiplex PCR, and its TCRdb copy is limited to in-frame clones, with some not included. The sample holds about 8,000 clones; around 81% are singletons and the top ten take around 17%. The CDR3 covers 13 residues. Looked up from germline, CDR1 is MNHGY and CDR2 is SAAAGT. The germline V and J ends were trimmed by 6 bases and 5 bases, with 11 bases remaining between them.

Sequenced material: tumor tissue, taken after IRX-2 immunotherapy. The chain couples TRBV6-8 to TRBJ1-5; unclear D gene. The clonotype was recovered from a human donor with breast cancer. This CDR3 reads CASSGGEDQPQHF. Written as DNA, the CDR3 is TGTGCCAGCAGCGGTGGGGAAGATCAGCCCCAGCATTTT.